This is a list of T cell receptor beta chains from one sample in a study of CD8+ T cells in alopecia areata. The method was immunoSEQ multiplex PCR; TCRdb's version includes in-frame clones alone and lacks a portion of them. Found here are 210,000 or so clones, more than 60% of them singletons; the top ten hold roughly 1.2%. The sample here was CD4+ T cells sorted from blood, taken around week 44, from a patient treated with tofacitinib. The receptors shown here come from a human donor with alopecia areata. CDR3s include the opening cysteine and the closing phenylalanine or tryptophan. The D gene is left open where the match is weak. Size values are once, few and many counts, or a class for expanded clones, and some rows have none.

D gene,J gene,clone size,V gene,CDR3 DNA,CDR3 protein
.,TRBJ2-7,.,TRBV29-1,TGCAGCGTTAGGGAGGCACTGGGCGAGCAGTACTTC,CSVREALGEQYF
.,TRBJ2-7,.,TRBV5-6,TGTGCCAGCAGCTTTACCACGCGATACGAGCAGTACTTC,CASSFTTRYEQYF
TRBD1,TRBJ1-2,.,TRBV10-3,TGTGCCATCAGTGAGTCGATAGCTCGGACAGGGAACTATGGCTACACCTTC,CAISESIARTGNYGYTF
.,TRBJ1-6,.,TRBV6-1,TGTGCCATCAGTGACTCGAGTCGGGATAATTCACCCCTCCACTTT,CAISDSSRDNSPLHF
TRBD1,TRBJ1-6,few,TRBV2,TGTGCCAGCAGTGAAGCGGGACAGAAAGGGTCACCCCTCCACTTT,CASSEAGQKGSPLHF
.,TRBJ2-3,.,TRBV30,TGTGCCTGGAAGATGGCCGGGGTGACAGATACGCAGTATTTT,CAWKMAGVTDTQYF
.,TRBJ2-7,few,TRBV29-1,TGCAGCGTCGCAATGCCGTTGGCCTACGAGCAGTACTTC,CSVAMPLAYEQYF
.,TRBJ1-2,.,TRBV25-1,TGTGCCAGCAGTGCCGGACAGAACTATGGCTACACCTTC,CASSAGQNYGYTF
.,TRBJ2-7,.,TRBV7-6,TGTGCCAGCAGCCAGGACGCGGGGGTGACAGGCTACGAGCAGTACTTC,CASSQDAGVTGYEQYF
TRBD1,TRBJ1-4,.,TRBV29-1,TGCAGCGTTACAACCGGGACAGGGGGCGGTGAAAAACTGTTTTTT,CSVTTGTGGGEKLFF
.,TRBJ1-2,.,TRBV9,TGTGCCAGCAGCGCTCGAACCGGGACATCGGCTGGCTACACCTTC,CASSARTGTSAGYTF
.,TRBJ2-7,.,TRBV30,TGTGCCTGGAGTGGGGGCCATGGGGCCTACGAGCAGTACTTC,CAWSGGHGAYEQYF
TRBD2,TRBJ2-1,.,TRBV5-1,TGCGCCAGCAGCTTGGGACCGGGACTAGTCGGCTACAATGAGCAGTTCTTC,CASSLGPGLVGYNEQFF
TRBD2,TRBJ2-1,many,TRBV4-3,TGCGCCAGCAGCCAAATCTCGGGGGGGGGCTCCTACAATGAGCAGTTCTTC,CASSQISGGGSYNEQFF
TRBD2,TRBJ2-1,.,TRBV7-2,TGTGCCAGCAGCTTAGTAACTAGCGGGGGGAAAAATGAGCAGTTCTTC,CASSLVTSGGKNEQFF
.,TRBJ2-1,.,TRBV4-3,TGCGCCAGCAGCCAAGAAGACAGGTTAGCCTACAATGAGCAGTTCTTC,CASSQEDRLAYNEQFF
.,TRBJ2-7,once,TRBV10-3,TGTGCCATCAGTGAGTCGAAGAGGACCTCTGGCGAGCAGTACTTC,CAISESKRTSGEQYF
.,TRBJ2-3,.,TRBV11-2,TGTGCCAGCAGCTCGGGACTTACAGACACAGATACGCAGTATTTT,CASSSGLTDTDTQYF
TRBD2,TRBJ2-7,few,TRBV2,TGTGCCAGCAGTGAGGAGCGGGGGGCCTACGAGCAGTACTTC,CASSEERGAYEQYF
.,TRBJ2-7,.,TRBV5-4,TGTGCCAGCAGCGGGGCCTCGGCCTACGAGCAGTACTTC,CASSGASAYEQYF
.,TRBJ1-5,.,TRBV2,TGTGCCAGCAGCGAGCCCCCCGGGGGCAATCAGCCCCAGCATTTT,CASSEPPGGNQPQHF
TRBD1,TRBJ2-7,.,TRBV30,TGTGCCTGGAGTGGACAGGGGGCATCCTACGAGCAGTACTTC,CAWSGQGASYEQYF
.,TRBJ2-5,few,TRBV6-5,TGTGCCAGCCAGACACAGTACCAAGAGACCCAGTACTTC,CASQTQYQETQYF
TRBD1,TRBJ1-2,.,TRBV7-9,TGTGCCAGCAGCTTACAGGGGGGGAACTATGGCTACACCTTC,CASSLQGGNYGYTF
TRBD1,TRBJ2-5,few,TRBV10-3,TGTGCCATCAGTGTAGAACCCGGGACAGAAGAGACCCAGTACTTC,CAISVEPGTEETQYF
TRBD2,TRBJ2-3,.,TRBV30,TGTGCCTGGAGTGTACTCAGCGGGGGGCTCACAGATACGCAGTATTTT,CAWSVLSGGLTDTQYF
.,TRBJ2-3,.,TRBV5-1,TGCGCCAGCAGCTTGGGACCCCTCGCGGGGACAGATACGCAGTATTTT,CASSLGPLAGTDTQYF
.,TRBJ2-1,.,TRBV6-5,TGTGCCAGCAGTTACACCCCTAGGTTCAATGAGCAGTTCTTC,CASSYTPRFNEQFF
TRBD1,TRBJ2-3,once,TRBV5-1,TGCGCCAGCAGCCCCGGGACAGCCACAGATACGCAGTATTTT,CASSPGTATDTQYF
.,TRBJ2-2,.,TRBV27,TGTGCCAGCAGACCGACAGTTCTCGGGGAGCTGTTTTTT,CASRPTVLGELFF
.,TRBJ2-1,.,TRBV7-3,TGTGCCAGCAGCTTGGGGCGGAACAATGAGCAGTTCTTC,CASSLGRNNEQFF
.,TRBJ2-7,.,TRBV7-2,TGTGCCAGCAGCCGCGGGGTGTACGAGCAGTACTTC,CASSRGVYEQYF
.,TRBJ1-6,.,TRBV9,TGTGCCAGCAGCGCCACCGTGGAGGGACCCCTCCACTTT,CASSATVEGPLHF
.,TRBJ1-1,.,TRBV29-1,TGCAGCGTTGGAGGGGGAAGTGTGGAGGCTTTCTTT,CSVGGGSVEAFF
TRBD2,TRBJ2-3,few,TRBV10-3,TGTGCCATCAGAAGTAATAGCGGGGGGCTCACAGATACGCAGTATTTT,CAIRSNSGGLTDTQYF
.,TRBJ2-1,.,TRBV4-3,TGCGCCAGCAGCCAAGATGGCAGCGGCTACAATGAGCAGTTCTTC,CASSQDGSGYNEQFF
.,TRBJ2-1,.,TRBV29-1,TGCAGCGTTGTCCGGGGTAATGAGCAGTTCTTC,CSVVRGNEQFF
.,TRBJ2-7,.,TRBV7-2,TGTGCCAGCAGCTTATTTGCAGCCTACGAGCAGTACTTC,CASSLFAAYEQYF
.,TRBJ1-1,.,TRBV19,TGTGCCAGTAGCACTCAGGGTGGAGGGAGCACTGAAGCTTTCTTT,CASSTQGGGSTEAFF
.,TRBJ2-5,.,TRBV7-2,TGTGCCAGCAGCTTAGCGGGTCCAGAGCCCCAGTACTTC,CASSLAGPEPQYF
.,TRBJ2-1,.,TRBV20-1,TGCAGTGCTAGAGGCGGTAATGAGCAGTTCTTC,CSARGGNEQFF
.,TRBJ2-2,.,TRBV4-3,TGCGCCAGCAGCATGCGGGACCGTCAGAACACCGGGGAGCTGTTTTTT,CASSMRDRQNTGELFF
TRBD1,TRBJ1-4,.,TRBV2,TGTGCCAGCAGTGATCGGACAGGACTGTTTTTT,CASSDRTGLFF
TRBD1,TRBJ2-7,few,TRBV5-1,TGCGCCAGCAGCGCCGGGACAGTCCCTACAGAGCAGTACTTC,CASSAGTVPTEQYF
.,TRBJ2-5,.,TRBV9,TGTGCCAGCAGCGTAGCATTGATGGAGACCCAGTACTTC,CASSVALMETQYF
TRBD1,TRBJ2-7,.,TRBV19,TGTGCCAGTAGAAATCCAGGGGGCGCCCACTACGAGCAGTACTTC,CASRNPGGAHYEQYF
.,TRBJ2-3,.,TRBV5-1,TGCGCCACCGGGCAAACTGGCACAGATACGCAGTATTTT,CATGQTGTDTQYF
.,TRBJ1-6,.,TRBV9,TGTGCCAGCAGTGCTTTGGGGGATTCCTATAATTCACCCCTCCACTTT,CASSALGDSYNSPLHF
TRBD1,TRBJ2-1,.,TRBV29-1,TGCAGTTACTTGACAGGGGTTTATGAGCAGTTCTTC,CSYLTGVYEQFF
.,TRBJ1-2,few,TRBV14,TGTGCCAGCAGCCAACAGCCGGGTGGCTACACCTTC,CASSQQPGGYTF
.,TRBJ1-5,.,TRBV18,TGTGCCAGCTCACCAGGAGCAGCAAATCAGCCCCAGCATTTT,CASSPGAANQPQHF
.,TRBJ1-1,.,TRBV29-1,TGCAGCGTTGCACAGGGAACTGAAGCTTTCTTT,CSVAQGTEAFF
.,TRBJ1-3,.,TRBV30,TGTGCCGGGAACGAACAGTTAGCCGGAAACACCATATATTTT,CAGNEQLAGNTIYF
.,TRBJ1-5,.,TRBV11-2,TGTGCCAGCAGCAAAGACTCGGGTTATCAGCCCCAGCATTTT,CASSKDSGYQPQHF
TRBD1,TRBJ1-1,.,TRBV29-1,TGCAGCGTTGCAACAGGGGGCCTTTACACTGAAGCTTTCTTT,CSVATGGLYTEAFF
.,TRBJ2-2,many,TRBV10-3,TGTGCCACTACGTCGGGACTCACCGGGGAGCTGTTTTTT,CATTSGLTGELFF
TRBD1,TRBJ2-5,.,TRBV9,TGTGCCAGCAGCGTAGTTTGGGACAGGGGATCGGGGCAAGAGACCCAGTACTTC,CASSVVWDRGSGQETQYF
.,TRBJ1-1,once,TRBV30,TGTGCCCTGACTGGTGGGGCCTGGTCTGAAGCTTTCTTT,CALTGGAWSEAFF
TRBD2,TRBJ2-4,.,TRBV7-2,TGTGCCAGCAGCCCAAGACTAGCTGGAGTCATTCAGTACTTC,CASSPRLAGVIQYF
.,TRBJ1-1,few,TRBV14,TGTGCCAGCAGCCAAGTGACAGCTGAAGCTTTCTTT,CASSQVTAEAFF